Listed below are T cell receptor beta chains from one sample, sequenced in a study of cytomegalovirus exposure and HLA in healthy donors. Data came from immunoSEQ multiplex PCR; TCRdb stores just in-frame clones and leaves some out. The table has 130,000 to 150,000 clones, roughly 79% seen once; the top ten hold approximately 1%. The sample taken for sequencing was PBMCs. The source is a man aged 18 to 30 in good health and CMV-seronegative. The CDR3 runs from the conserved cysteine through the conserved F or W. The D gene is left open where the match is weak. Clone size is given for some rows only: seen once, a few or many times, or a class if the clone is expanded.

clone_size: .; j_call: TRBJ1-1; v_call: TRBV4-3; d_call: .; cdr3_nt: TGCGCCAGCAGCCGTGAACATGGGGTCCTTGACAGCGACTACACTGAAGCTTTCTTT; cdr3_aa: CASSREHGVLDSDYTEAFF
clone_size: .; j_call: TRBJ1-1; v_call: TRBV5-4; d_call: .; cdr3_nt: TGTGCCAGCAGCTTGGGGGTGGGGCTGACGAACACTGAAGCTTTCTTT; cdr3_aa: CASSLGVGLTNTEAFF
clone_size: .; j_call: TRBJ1-1; v_call: TRBV19; d_call: TRBD1; cdr3_nt: TGTGCCAGTAGGATGGACAGGGCTAGCGCTGAAGCTTTCTTT; cdr3_aa: CASRMDRASAEAFF
clone_size: .; j_call: TRBJ1-2; v_call: TRBV29-1; d_call: .; cdr3_nt: TGCAGCGTGGAAACAGGAGAGAACTATGGCTACACCTTC; cdr3_aa: CSVETGENYGYTF
clone_size: .; j_call: TRBJ1-3; v_call: TRBV15; d_call: .; cdr3_nt: TGTGCCACCAGCACTTTAACCGGGGGATCTGGAAACACCATATATTTT; cdr3_aa: CATSTLTGGSGNTIYF
clone_size: once; j_call: TRBJ2-5; v_call: TRBV5-4; d_call: TRBD1; cdr3_nt: TGTGCCAGCAGCGTCGGGGGACAGGGTGGGGAGACCCAGTACTTC; cdr3_aa: CASSVGGQGGETQYF
clone_size: .; j_call: TRBJ2-6; v_call: TRBV19; d_call: TRBD1; cdr3_nt: TGTGCCAGTAGGACCGGGACAGGGGACGGGGCCAACGTCCTGACTTTC; cdr3_aa: CASRTGTGDGANVLTF
clone_size: .; j_call: TRBJ1-6; v_call: TRBV28; d_call: .; cdr3_nt: TGTGCCAGCACCCTCGGAGGGGATTCACCCCTCCACTTT; cdr3_aa: CASTLGGDSPLHF
clone_size: .; j_call: TRBJ2-7; v_call: TRBV6-5; d_call: .; cdr3_nt: TGTGCCAGCACCTCTCTTTCCTACGAGCAGTACTTC; cdr3_aa: CASTSLSYEQYF
clone_size: .; j_call: TRBJ1-1; v_call: TRBV7-3; d_call: .; cdr3_nt: TGTGCCAGCAGCTTAAGGGGCACCTTGGAAACTGAAGCTTTCTTT; cdr3_aa: CASSLRGTLETEAFF
clone_size: few; j_call: TRBJ1-2; v_call: TRBV5-6; d_call: .; cdr3_nt: TGTGCCAGCAGCTTGGGACAGACCTATGGCTACACCTTC; cdr3_aa: CASSLGQTYGYTF
clone_size: .; j_call: TRBJ2-7; v_call: TRBV29-1; d_call: .; cdr3_nt: TGCAGCGGAAATAGGGCGGGCGAGCAGTACTTC; cdr3_aa: CSGNRAGEQYF
clone_size: once; j_call: TRBJ1-1; v_call: TRBV30; d_call: .; cdr3_nt: TGTGCCTGGAGTGGGAATACTAAGCCGAACACTGAAGCTTTCTTT; cdr3_aa: CAWSGNTKPNTEAFF
clone_size: few; j_call: TRBJ1-6; v_call: TRBV4-2; d_call: TRBD1; cdr3_nt: TGTGCCAGCAGCTTGAACGACAGGGGTAATTCACCCCTCCACTTT; cdr3_aa: CASSLNDRGNSPLHF
clone_size: .; j_call: TRBJ2-1; v_call: TRBV4-3; d_call: TRBD1; cdr3_nt: TGCGCCAGCAGCCTCGGGACAGGGGCGATGGGGCAGTTCTTC; cdr3_aa: CASSLGTGAMGQFF
clone_size: few; j_call: TRBJ1-4; v_call: TRBV4-3; d_call: TRBD1; cdr3_nt: TGCGCCAGCAGCCAAGAGAACAGGGGAGTCGGTAATGAAAAACTGTTTTTT; cdr3_aa: CASSQENRGVGNEKLFF
clone_size: once; j_call: TRBJ2-1; v_call: TRBV9; d_call: TRBD2; cdr3_nt: TGTGCCAGCAGCGCCCCCCGGGGGGGCAGCTCCTACAATGAGCAGTTCTTC; cdr3_aa: CASSAPRGGSSYNEQFF
clone_size: .; j_call: TRBJ1-1; v_call: TRBV30; d_call: TRBD1; cdr3_nt: TGTGCCTGGAGTCGGGGACAGGGGGCCACTGAAGCTTTCTTT; cdr3_aa: CAWSRGQGATEAFF
clone_size: .; j_call: TRBJ2-7; v_call: TRBV4-1; d_call: .; cdr3_nt: TGCGCCAGCAGCCCCCGGGACACCTTATCCTACGAGCAGTACTTC; cdr3_aa: CASSPRDTLSYEQYF
clone_size: once; j_call: TRBJ2-7; v_call: TRBV15; d_call: .; cdr3_nt: TGTGCCACCAGCGTCCAGGGCCCATACGAGCAGTACTTC; cdr3_aa: CATSVQGPYEQYF
clone_size: .; j_call: TRBJ2-2; v_call: TRBV7-9; d_call: .; cdr3_nt: TGTGCCAGCAGCTCTTCGCAGGCCACAACGAACACCGGGGAGCTGTTTTTT; cdr3_aa: CASSSSQATTNTGELFF
clone_size: .; j_call: TRBJ2-1; v_call: TRBV6-5; d_call: TRBD1; cdr3_nt: TGTGCCTCAGGGGGCGGTGCGGTCAATGAGCAGTTCTTC; cdr3_aa: CASGGGAVNEQFF
clone_size: .; j_call: TRBJ2-1; v_call: TRBV2; d_call: TRBD1; cdr3_nt: TGTGCCAGTCTACAAGGACAGGGGGCTTACAATGAGCAGTTCTTC; cdr3_aa: CASLQGQGAYNEQFF
clone_size: .; j_call: TRBJ1-3; v_call: TRBV12-5; d_call: TRBD1; cdr3_nt: TGTGCTAGTGGTTGGGACAGCTTAAACTCTGGAAACACCATATATTTT; cdr3_aa: CASGWDSLNSGNTIYF